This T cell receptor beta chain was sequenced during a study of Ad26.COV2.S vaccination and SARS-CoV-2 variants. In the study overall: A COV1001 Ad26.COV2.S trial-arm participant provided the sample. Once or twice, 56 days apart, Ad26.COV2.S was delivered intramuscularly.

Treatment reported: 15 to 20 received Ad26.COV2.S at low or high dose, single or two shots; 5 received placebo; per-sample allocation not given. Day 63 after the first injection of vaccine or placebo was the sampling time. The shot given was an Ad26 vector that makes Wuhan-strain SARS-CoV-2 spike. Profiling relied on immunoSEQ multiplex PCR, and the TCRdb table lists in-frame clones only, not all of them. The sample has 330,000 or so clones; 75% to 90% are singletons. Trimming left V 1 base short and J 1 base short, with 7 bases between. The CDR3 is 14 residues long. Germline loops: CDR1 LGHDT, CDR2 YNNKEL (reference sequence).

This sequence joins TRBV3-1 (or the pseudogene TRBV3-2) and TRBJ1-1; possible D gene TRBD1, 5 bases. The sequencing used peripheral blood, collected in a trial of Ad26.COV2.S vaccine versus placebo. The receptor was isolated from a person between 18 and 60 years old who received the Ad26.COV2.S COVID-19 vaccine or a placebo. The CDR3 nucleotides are TGTGCCAGCAGCCAAGTGAGGGGGAACACTGAAGCTTTCTTT. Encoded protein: CASSQVRGNTEAFF.